The 4 T cell receptor beta chains reported below all come from one sample, sequenced in a study of blood T cell repertoires in COVID-19. TCRdb's table, derived via immunoSEQ multiplex PCR, lists solely in-frame clones and lacks some. The sample contains some 430,000 clones, about 92% of which appear only once. Source material: PBMCs or T cells enriched from blood (not recorded which). The receptor set was obtained from a man in his late teens or twenties who had recovered from COVID-19.

This clone was counted once. This sequence joins TRBV18 and TRBJ2-3; 9 nucleotides line up with TRBD2. This CDR3 comprises 16 residues. The ends lost 3 bases at V and 6 bases at J; junction bases unmatched: 10. The germline V gene encodes CDR1 KGHSH and CDR2 LQKENI. The CDR3 protein is CASSPPGSGRVDTQYF. Written as DNA, the CDR3 is TGTGCCAGCTCACCCCCGGGTAGCGGGAGAGTGGATACGCAGTATTTT.

V usage is TRBV12-5 and J usage is TRBJ2-2; D is unresolved. V was trimmed by 7 bases and J by 6 bases, leaving 12 bases between them. The CDR3 sequence is 13 residues long. Looked up from germline, CDR1 is LGHNT and CDR2 is FRNRAP. CDR3 DNA: TGTGCTAGTGCCGTAGTCCCGGCCGGGGAGCTGTTTTTT. The encoded protein is CASAVVPAGELFF. The full variable domain, with the rest looked up from reference TRBV12-5 and TRBJ2-2, is DARVTQTPRHKVTEMGQEVTMRCQPILGHNTVFWYRQTMMQGLELLAYFRNRAPLDDSGMPKDRFSAEMPDATLATLKIQPSEPRDSAVYFCASAVVPAGELFFGEGSRLTVL.

The chain has TRBV6-1 and TRBJ1-5, with a possible D match to TRBD1 (5 bases). The CDR3 sequence is 17 residues long. Trimming removed 3 bases at V and 0 bases at J, with 15 bases between. Germline loops: CDR1 MNHNS, CDR2 SASEGT. The CDR3 sequence is CASSDSRTPFSNQPQHF. The CDR3 DNA reads TGTGCCAGCAGTGATTCTAGGACACCATTTAGCAATCAGCCCCAGCATTTT.

This clone occurred once. The rearrangement uses TRBV25-1 and TRBJ2-1, with 8 bases matching TRBD1. V was clipped by 4 bases and J by 6 bases; unmatched bases: 11. CDR1 and CDR2 (germline): MGHDK, SYGVNS. This CDR3 comprises 16 residues. CDR3 loop: CASSVSTGDLFNEQFF. The CDR3 DNA reads TGTGCCAGCAGTGTTTCGACAGGGGACTTGTTCAATGAGCAGTTCTTC.